What follows describes a single TCR beta chain. The sample belongs to a study of cytomegalovirus exposure and HLA in healthy donors. PCR was performed using 60 Vbeta and 13 Jbeta primers. Measured with immunoSEQ multiplex PCR; TCRdb has only the in-frame clones, and not every one. The sample lists approximately 280,000 clones, about 90% occurring once. The CDR3 extends over 14 amino acids. Between the trimmed V and J ends, which lost 5 bases and 2 bases, there was a span of 13 bases. Germline loops: CDR1 MNHEY, CDR2 SVGAGI. This clonotype was obtained from a woman younger than 35 in good health and CMV-seronegative. V is TRBV6-5 and J is TRBJ2-7; no clear D. The sample comprised PBMCs. In DNA form, the CDR3 reads TGTGCCAGCAGTCCCACCAACAGAGCCTACGAGCAGTACTTC. This codes for CASSPTNRAYEQYF.